This T cell receptor (beta chain) was captured by sequencing in a study of prognosis after radiotherapy for stage I lung cancer. The wider study: No patient received concurrent therapy with stereotactic body radiotherapy.

Multiplex PCR in two rounds served to amplify TCR beta CDR3 from genomic DNA. First-round PCR employed TRBV- and TRBJ-specific primers for each gene. MiXCR was run by TCRdb on the multiplex PCR reads, yielding one entry per CDR3 protein. Counted here are 15,000 to 20,000 distinct CDR3 sequences, 29% occurring once; the ten biggest clones make up 25% to 40%. A remark on this clonotype: A far larger clone differs by one base, so this is likely a read error.

Peripheral blood, in roughly 6.5-milliliter volumes, was drawn at each of two time points. This CDR3 contains 15 residues. CDR1 SGHTA and CDR2 FQGNSA come from the germline V gene. The junction had 3 bases not matched to a gene; V was cut back by 5 bases and J by 0 bases. The chain carries TRBV7-2 and TRBJ2-1; 8 nucleotides match TRBD2. This receptor was identified in a donor over 45 with non-small cell lung cancer. The specimen was PBMCs, collected before or after stereotactic body radiation therapy (not recorded which). The CDR3 nucleotides are TGTGCCAGCAGCGGAAGCGGGAGCTCCTACAATGAGCAGTTCTTC. This codes for CASSGSGSSYNEQFF.